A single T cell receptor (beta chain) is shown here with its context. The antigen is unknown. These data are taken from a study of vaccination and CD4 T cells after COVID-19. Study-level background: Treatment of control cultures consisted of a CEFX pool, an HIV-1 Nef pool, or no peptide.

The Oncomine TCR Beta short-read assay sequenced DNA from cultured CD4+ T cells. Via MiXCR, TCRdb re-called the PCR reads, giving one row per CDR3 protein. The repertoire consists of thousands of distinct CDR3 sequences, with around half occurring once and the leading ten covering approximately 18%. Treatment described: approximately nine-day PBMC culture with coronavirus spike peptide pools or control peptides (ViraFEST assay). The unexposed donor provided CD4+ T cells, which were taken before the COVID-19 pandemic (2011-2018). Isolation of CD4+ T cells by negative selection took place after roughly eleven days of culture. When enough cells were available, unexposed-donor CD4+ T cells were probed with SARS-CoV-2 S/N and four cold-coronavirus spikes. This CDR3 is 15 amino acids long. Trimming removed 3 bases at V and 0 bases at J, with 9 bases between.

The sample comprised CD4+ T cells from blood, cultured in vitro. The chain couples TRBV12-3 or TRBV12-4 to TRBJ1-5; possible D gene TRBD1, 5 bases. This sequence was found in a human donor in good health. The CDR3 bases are TGTGCCAGCAGTTTGAGACAGAATAGCAATCAGCCCCAGCATTTT. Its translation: CASSLRQNSNQPQHF.